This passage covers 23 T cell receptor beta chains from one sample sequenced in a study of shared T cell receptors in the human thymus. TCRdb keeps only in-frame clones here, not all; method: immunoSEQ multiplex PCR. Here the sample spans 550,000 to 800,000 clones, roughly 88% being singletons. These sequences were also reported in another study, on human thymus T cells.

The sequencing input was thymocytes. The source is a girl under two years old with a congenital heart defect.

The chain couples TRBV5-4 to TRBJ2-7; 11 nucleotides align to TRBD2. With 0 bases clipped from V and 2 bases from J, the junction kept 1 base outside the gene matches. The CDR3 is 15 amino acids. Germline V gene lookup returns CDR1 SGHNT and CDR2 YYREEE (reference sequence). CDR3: CASSLGLAGPYEQYF. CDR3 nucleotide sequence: TGTGCCAGCAGCTTGGGACTAGCGGGGCCCTACGAGCAGTACTTC.

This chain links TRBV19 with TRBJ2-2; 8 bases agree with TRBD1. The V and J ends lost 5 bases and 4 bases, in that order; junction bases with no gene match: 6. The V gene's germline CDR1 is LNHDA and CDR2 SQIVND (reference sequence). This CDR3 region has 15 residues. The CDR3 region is CASSSGTGPTGELFF. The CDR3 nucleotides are TGTGCCAGTAGTTCCGGGACAGGACCCACCGGGGAGCTGTTTTTT.

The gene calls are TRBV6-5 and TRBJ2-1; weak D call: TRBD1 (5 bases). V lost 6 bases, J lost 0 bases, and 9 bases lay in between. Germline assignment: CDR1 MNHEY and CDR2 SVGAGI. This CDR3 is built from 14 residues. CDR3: CASRQACSYNEQFF. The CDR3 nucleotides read TGTGCCAGCAGACAGGCCTGCTCCTACAATGAGCAGTTCTTC.

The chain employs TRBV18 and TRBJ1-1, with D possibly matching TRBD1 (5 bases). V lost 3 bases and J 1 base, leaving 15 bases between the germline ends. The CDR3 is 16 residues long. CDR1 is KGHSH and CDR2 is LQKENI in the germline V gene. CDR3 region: CASSPCPQGSNTEAFF. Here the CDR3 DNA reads TGTGCCAGCTCACCCTGTCCCCAGGGTTCGAACACTGAAGCTTTCTTT.

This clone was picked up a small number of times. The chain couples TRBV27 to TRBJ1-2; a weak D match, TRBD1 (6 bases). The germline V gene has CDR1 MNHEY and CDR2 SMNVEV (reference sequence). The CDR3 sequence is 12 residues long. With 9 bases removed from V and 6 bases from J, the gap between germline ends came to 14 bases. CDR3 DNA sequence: TGTGCCAGTAAGGGGGGGAAAAATGGCTACACCTTC. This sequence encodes CASKGGKNGYTF.

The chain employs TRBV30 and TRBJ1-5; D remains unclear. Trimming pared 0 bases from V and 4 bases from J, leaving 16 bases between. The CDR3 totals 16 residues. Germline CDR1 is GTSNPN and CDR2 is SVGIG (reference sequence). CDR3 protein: CAWSVGWSTINQPQHF. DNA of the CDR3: TGTGCCTGGAGTGTTGGTTGGAGTACGATTAATCAGCCCCAGCATTTT.

The CDR3 here is CASSLEAPSEQYF. The CDR3 nucleotides are TGTGCCAGCAGCTTAGAAGCACCCTCCGAGCAGTACTTC. This chain connects TRBV7-9 to TRBJ2-7; no clear D gene. Germline V gene data show CDR1 as SEHNR and CDR2 as FQNEAQ (reference sequence). This CDR3 is built from 13 residues. V lost 1 base to trimming and J lost 6 bases, with 10 bases between them.

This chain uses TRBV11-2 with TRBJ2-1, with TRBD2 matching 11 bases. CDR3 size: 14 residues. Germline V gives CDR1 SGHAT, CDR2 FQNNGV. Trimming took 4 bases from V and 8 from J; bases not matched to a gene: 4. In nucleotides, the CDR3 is TGTGCCAGCAGCTCTTTAGCGGGGGGGCATGAGCAGTTCTTC. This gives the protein CASSSLAGGHEQFF.

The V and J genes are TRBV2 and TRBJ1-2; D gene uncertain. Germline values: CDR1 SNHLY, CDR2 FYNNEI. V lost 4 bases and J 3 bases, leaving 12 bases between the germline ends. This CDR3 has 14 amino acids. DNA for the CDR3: TGTGCCAGCAGTGGCGCCCTTGGAGACTATGGCTACACCTTC. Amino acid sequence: CASSGALGDYGYTF.

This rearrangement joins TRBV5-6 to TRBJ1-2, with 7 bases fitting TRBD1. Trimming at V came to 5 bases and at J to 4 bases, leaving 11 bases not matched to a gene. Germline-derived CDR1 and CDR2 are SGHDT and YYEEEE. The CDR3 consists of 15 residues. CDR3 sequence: CASRARQGTFYGYTF. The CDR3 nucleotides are TGTGCCAGCAGAGCCAGACAGGGAACTTTCTATGGCTACACCTTC.

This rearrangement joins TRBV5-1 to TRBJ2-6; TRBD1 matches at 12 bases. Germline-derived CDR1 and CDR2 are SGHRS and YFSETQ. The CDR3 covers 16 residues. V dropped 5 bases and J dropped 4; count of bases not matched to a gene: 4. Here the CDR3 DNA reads TGCGCCAGCAGGCGGGACAGGGGGCCCGGGGCCAACGTCCTGACTTTC. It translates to CASRRDRGPGANVLTF.

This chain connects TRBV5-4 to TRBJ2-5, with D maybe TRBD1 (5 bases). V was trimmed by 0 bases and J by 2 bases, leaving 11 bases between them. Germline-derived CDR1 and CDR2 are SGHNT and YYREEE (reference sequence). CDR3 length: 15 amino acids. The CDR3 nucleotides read TGTGCCAGCAGCTTGGCCGGCAGGGCACAAGAGACCCAGTACTTC. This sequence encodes CASSLAGRAQETQYF.

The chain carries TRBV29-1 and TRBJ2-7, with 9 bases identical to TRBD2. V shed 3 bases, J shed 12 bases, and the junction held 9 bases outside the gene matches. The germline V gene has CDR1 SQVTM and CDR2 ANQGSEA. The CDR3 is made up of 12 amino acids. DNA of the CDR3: TGCAGCGTTGACTCTTCTTCGGGACTAGCGTACTTC. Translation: CSVDSSSGLAYF.

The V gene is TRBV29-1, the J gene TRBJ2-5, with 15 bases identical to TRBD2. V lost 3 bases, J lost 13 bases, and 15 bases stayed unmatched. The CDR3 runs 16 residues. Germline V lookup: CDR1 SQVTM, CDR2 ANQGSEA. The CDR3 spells CSVDGTSGGPVPRWYF. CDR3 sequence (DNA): TGCAGCGTTGACGGGACTAGCGGGGGGCCGGTTCCGCGGTGGTACTTC.

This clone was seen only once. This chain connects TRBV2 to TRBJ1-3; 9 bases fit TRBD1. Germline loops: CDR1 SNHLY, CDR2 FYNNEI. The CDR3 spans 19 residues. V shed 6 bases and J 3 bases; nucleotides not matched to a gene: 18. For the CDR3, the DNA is TGTGCCAGCAGATCCCGTTTAGGACAGGGGAGGTTGGGTGGAAACACCATATATTTT. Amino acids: CASRSRLGQGRLGGNTIYF.

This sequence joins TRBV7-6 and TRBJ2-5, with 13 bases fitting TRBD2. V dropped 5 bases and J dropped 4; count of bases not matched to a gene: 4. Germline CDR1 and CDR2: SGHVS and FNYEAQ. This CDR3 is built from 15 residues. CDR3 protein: CASSPRLAGGETQYF. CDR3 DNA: TGTGCCAGCAGCCCCAGACTAGCGGGGGGAGAGACCCAGTACTTC.

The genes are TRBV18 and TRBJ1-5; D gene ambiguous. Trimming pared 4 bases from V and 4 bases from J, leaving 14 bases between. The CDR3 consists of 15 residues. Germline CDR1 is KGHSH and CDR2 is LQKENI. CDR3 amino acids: CASSRSGSPNQPQHF. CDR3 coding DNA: TGTGCCAGCTCACGGAGCGGCAGTCCGAATCAGCCCCAGCATTTT.

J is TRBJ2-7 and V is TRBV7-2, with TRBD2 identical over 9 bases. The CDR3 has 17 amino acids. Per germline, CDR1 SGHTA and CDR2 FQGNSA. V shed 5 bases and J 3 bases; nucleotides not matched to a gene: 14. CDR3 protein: CASSPREGRGGFYEQYF. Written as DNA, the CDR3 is TGTGCCAGCAGCCCACGAGAGGGGCGGGGGGGCTTCTACGAGCAGTACTTC.

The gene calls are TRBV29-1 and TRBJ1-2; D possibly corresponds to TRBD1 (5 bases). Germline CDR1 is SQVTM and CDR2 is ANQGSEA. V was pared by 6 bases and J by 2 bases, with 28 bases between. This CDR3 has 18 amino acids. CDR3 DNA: TGCAGCGTCCATAAAGTTCGACAGACCCCAGGACCCAACTATGGCTACACCTTC. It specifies CSVHKVRQTPGPNYGYTF. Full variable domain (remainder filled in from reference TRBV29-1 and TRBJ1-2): SAVISQKPSRDICQRGTSLTIQCQVDSQVTMMFWYRQQPGQSLTLIATANQGSEATYESGFVIDKFPISRPNLTFSTLTVSNMSPEDSSIYLCSVHKVRQTPGPNYGYTFGSGTRLTVV.

The DNA for the CDR3 is TGTGCCATTAGAGGTCTAGCTTCCTACGAGCAGTACTTC. The encoded protein is CAIRGLASYEQYF. The gene calls are TRBV10-3 and TRBJ2-7; D possibly corresponds to TRBD2 (5 bases). Germline V gene data show CDR1 as ENHRY and CDR2 as SYGVKD. This CDR3 is built from 13 residues. V was shortened by 9 bases and J by 1 base, with 13 bases between the two germline ends.

The CDR3 nucleotides are TGCGCCAGCACCCTTCAGGGGCCTTCGGGCTACACCTTC. This translates into CASTLQGPSGYTF. The chain is built from TRBV5-1 and TRBJ1-2, with TRBD1 as a possible D gene (6 bases). Germline V lookup: CDR1 SGHRS, CDR2 YFSETQ. Trimming pared 6 bases from V and 8 bases from J, leaving 17 bases between. The CDR3 consists of 13 residues.

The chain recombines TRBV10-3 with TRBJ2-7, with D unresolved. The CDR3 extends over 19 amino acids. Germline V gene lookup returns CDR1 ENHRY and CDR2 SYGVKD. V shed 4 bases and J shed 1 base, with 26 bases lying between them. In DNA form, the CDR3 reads TGTGCCATCAGTGTTCTATATGGTCGGGTCGCGACGGGTTCCTACGAGCAGTACTTC. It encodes CAISVLYGRVATGSYEQYF.

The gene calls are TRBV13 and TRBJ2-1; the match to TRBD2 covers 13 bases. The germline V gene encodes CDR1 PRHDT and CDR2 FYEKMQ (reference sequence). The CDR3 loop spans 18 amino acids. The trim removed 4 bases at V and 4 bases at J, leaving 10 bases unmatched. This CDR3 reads CASSSPRLAGGLYNEQFF. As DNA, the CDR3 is TGTGCCAGCAGCTCCCCTCGACTAGCGGGGGGCCTATACAATGAGCAGTTCTTC.